The 27 T cell receptor beta chains listed next were all sequenced from one sample in a study of blood T cells in healthy people across ages. It was with a sample-barcoded 5' primer and a J-beta primer mix that a second PCR of roughly 6 to 12 cycles was run. TCRdb independently ran MiXCR on the 5' RACE reads; one entry per CDR3 protein. The sample has about 1,400,000 distinct CDR3 sequences, 42% seen once. Sequencing input: blood. These receptors were collected from a woman aged 18-29 years in good health.

The V gene is TRBV29-1, the J gene TRBJ1-2, with D possibly matching TRBD1 (6 bases). V lost 6 bases and J lost 7, with 15 bases in between. The germline gives CDR1 SQVTM, CDR2 ANQGSEA. The CDR3 contains 12 residues. CDR3 sequence reads: CSVEQGKGGYTF. CDR3 sequence (DNA): TGCAGCGTAGAACAGGGAAAAGGTGGCTACACCTTC.

The chain's CDR3 is CASSQDYPPGNTIYF. The CDR3 bases are TGTGCCAGCAGCCAAGATTATCCCCCTGGAAACACCATATATTTT. The V call is TRBV3-1, the J call TRBJ1-3; D not certain. V was cut by 0 bases and J by 2 bases, with 8 bases left in between. Per the germline V gene, CDR1 is LGHDT and CDR2 is YNNKEL (reference sequence). This CDR3 spans 15 amino acids.

V and J are TRBV3-1 and TRBJ2-7, with 10 bases aligning to TRBD2. Germline V gives CDR1 LGHDT, CDR2 YNNKEL (reference sequence). Trimming removed 0 bases from V and 2 bases from J; junction bases left unmatched: 10. CDR3 length: 18 amino acids. CDR3 nucleotides: TGTGCCAGCAGCCAAGATTCACTTGAGCGGGGGGGAACCTACGAGCAGTACTTC. This encodes CASSQDSLERGGTYEQYF.

This clonotype showed up just once. The chain uses TRBV10-3 and TRBJ1-2; D is ambiguous. Per the germline V gene, CDR1 is ENHRY and CDR2 is SYGVKD. V was clipped by 0 bases and J by 6 bases, with 5 bases between them. CDR3 length equals 12 residues. The CDR3, as DNA: TGTGCCATCAGTGAGTCTCCGAATGGCTACACCTTC. Translation: CAISESPNGYTF.

The V and J genes are TRBV27 and TRBJ2-7; D possibly matches TRBD1 or TRBD2 (5 bases each). Germline V gene sequence: CDR1 MNHEY, CDR2 SMNVEV (reference sequence). The CDR3 is 16 residues long. With 1 base removed from V and 1 base from J, the gap between germline ends came to 14 bases. The CDR3 bases are TGTGCCAGCAGTTTATTGGGACGGGGTGCGTCCTACGAGCAGTACTTC. Translating gives CASSLLGRGASYEQYF.

This clonotype has a single count. The genes are TRBV9 and TRBJ2-3, with 11 positions matching TRBD2. V lost 5 bases to trimming and J lost 4 bases; unmatched junction nucleotides: 6. Germline V gene data show CDR1 as SGDLS and CDR2 as YYNGEE. The CDR3 contains 15 residues. The CDR3 coding sequence is TGTGCCAGCAGTGGGGCTAGCGGGGGGCCAGATACGCAGTATTTT. It yields the protein CASSGASGGPDTQYF.

The chain employs TRBV5-1 and TRBJ2-5; 9 nucleotides align to TRBD2. The length of the CDR3 is 15 residues. CDR1 and CDR2 from the germline V gene are SGHRS and YFSETQ. V was pared by 2 bases and J by 11 bases, with 13 bases of the junction left unmatched. Here the CDR3 DNA reads TGCGCCAGCAGCTTAGTGGCTAGCGGGATCAATGAGCAGTACTTC. Translating it yields CASSLVASGINEQYF.

The rearrangement links TRBV5-1 to TRBJ2-4; D is ambiguous. The end of the DNA fits TRBJ2-7 better, so the J call may be wrong. This CDR3 is 14 amino acids long. Germline assignment: CDR1 SGHRS and CDR2 YFSETQ. The CDR3 region is CASSLVGFSYEQYF. DNA of the CDR3: TGCGCCAGCAGCTTGGTGGGTTTCTCCTACGAGCAGTACTTC.

This clonotype was detected only a few times. V is TRBV28 and J is TRBJ1-2, with D perhaps TRBD1 (6 bases). V shed 1 base and J shed 7 bases, with 22 bases lying between them. This CDR3 contains 17 residues. Germline V gene lookup returns CDR1 MDHEN and CDR2 SYDVKM. The CDR3 region has the DNA TGTGCCAGCAGTTTATCCTCCTCAACAGGGACTATGCGTGGCTACACCTTC. Amino acids: CASSLSSSTGTMRGYTF.

The chain recombines TRBV29-1 with TRBJ2-5, with 8 bases aligning to TRBD1. The CDR3 has 13 residues. V lost 6 bases to trimming and J lost 4 bases; unmatched junction nucleotides: 7. Germline V CDR1 and CDR2: SQVTM, ANQGSEA. As DNA, the CDR3 is TGCAGCGTCCACAGGGGGGTCGGAGAGACCCAGTACTTC. Protein sequence: CSVHRGVGETQYF. The full variable domain, with the rest looked up from reference TRBV29-1 and TRBJ2-5, is SAVISQKPSRDICQRGTSLTIQCQVDSQVTMMFWYRQQPGQSLTLIATANQGSEATYESGFVIDKFPISRPNLTFSTLTVSNMSPEDSSIYLCSVHRGVGETQYFGPGTRLLVL.

This clonotype was observed a handful of times. The rearrangement joins TRBV12-3 or TRBV12-4 to TRBJ1-5; tentative D call: TRBD1 (5 bases). CDR3 length: 18 amino acids. The V end lost 2 bases, the J end lost 2 bases, and 19 bases lay between the germline ends. CDR3 loop: CASSLRQGTAGGNQPQHF. The CDR3 region has the DNA TGTGCCAGCAGTTTACGGCAGGGTACCGCCGGGGGCAATCAGCCCCAGCATTTT.

This clonotype was counted between two and nine times. This chain connects TRBV4-1 to TRBJ2-3, with TRBD2 identical over 7 bases. Germline CDR1 and CDR2: MGHRA and YSYEKL. The CDR3 is 18 amino acids. The junction had 9 bases not matched to a gene; V was cut back by 0 bases and J by 0 bases. The DNA of the CDR3 is TGCGCCAGCAGCCAAGAACCCGTGGTAGCGGGTAGCACAGATACGCAGTATTTT. Its protein is CASSQEPVVAGSTDTQYF.

This clonotype was counted a few times. The V and J genes are TRBV4-2 and TRBJ2-1, with D unclear. Looked up from germline, CDR1 is LGHNA and CDR2 is YNFKEQ. Trimming pared 1 base from V and 8 bases from J, leaving 6 bases between. The CDR3 has 12 amino acids. In nucleotides, the CDR3 is TGTGCCAGCAGCCAAGGGCTAGATGAGCAGTTCTTC. Translated, it gives CASSQGLDEQFF.

This clonotype was counted at least ten times. The rearrangement uses TRBV4-1 and TRBJ1-6; D unresolved. The CDR3 has 15 amino acids. Trimming removed 0 bases from V and 6 bases from J, with 9 bases in between. Germline CDR1 reads MGHRA; CDR2 reads YSYEKL. CDR3: CASSQDRHGNSPLHF. The DNA for the CDR3 is TGCGCCAGCAGCCAAGACAGGCATGGTAATTCACCCCTCCACTTT.

The chain uses TRBV7-8 and TRBJ2-5; D perhaps matches TRBD2 (6 bases). The DNA end lines up better with TRBJ2-7; the J call may be wrong. The CDR3 runs 14 residues. Looked up from germline, CDR1 is SGHVS and CDR2 is FQNEAQ. The CDR3 nucleotides read TGTGCCTGCCCGGGGGAAGAGGGGTCCTACGAGCAGTACTTC. It specifies CACPGEEGSYEQYF.

This clonotype was recorded a few times. The genes are TRBV2 and TRBJ2-1, with TRBD2 matching over 7 bases. Trimming at V came to 6 bases and at J to 2 bases, leaving 10 bases not matched to a gene. Germline CDR1 SNHLY, CDR2 FYNNEI. The CDR3 has 16 amino acids. The CDR3 DNA reads as TGTGCCAGCAGCCATTTAACGGGGGGAACCTACAATGAGCAGTTCTTC. Translation: CASSHLTGGTYNEQFF.

This clonotype occurred once. The chain couples TRBV20-1 to TRBJ1-1; unclear D gene. The CDR3 is made up of 15 amino acids. The ends were cut back, 4 bases at V and 3 bases at J, with 18 bases in the middle. Germline CDR1 and CDR2: DFQATT and SNEGSKA (reference sequence). CDR3 nucleotides: TGCAGTGCTAAACCGTCGGCCCCTCGGGACACTGAAGCTTTCTTT. As protein: CSAKPSAPRDTEAFF.

The chain carries TRBV6-2 or TRBV6-3 and TRBJ2-1; the D is unclear. In germline, CDR1 is MNHEY, CDR2 SVGEGT. Deletions cut 2 bases from V and 8 bases from J, with 7 bases between. This CDR3 has 12 amino acids. Written as DNA, the CDR3 is TGTGCCAGCAGTTACGTTCGACATGAGCAGTTCTTC. Amino acids: CASSYVRHEQFF.

The rearrangement uses TRBV6-5 and TRBJ2-3; no reliable D call. The CDR3 is 13 residues long. Germline values: CDR1 MNHEY, CDR2 SVGAGI. The ends were cut back, 6 bases at V and 2 bases at J, with 9 bases in the middle. The CDR3 region is CASRVSYTDTQYF. The CDR3 DNA is TGTGCCAGCAGGGTGTCCTACACAGATACGCAGTATTTT.

The chain combines TRBV4-2 with TRBJ2-7; 7 nucleotides match TRBD2. Trimming removed 0 bases from V and 5 bases from J; junction bases left unmatched: 4. The CDR3 contains 14 residues. CDR1 and CDR2 (germline): LGHNA, YNFKEQ. Here the CDR3 DNA reads TGTGCCAGCAGCCAAGAGACTAGCTGGGACGAGCAGTACTTC. This translates into CASSQETSWDEQYF.

V and J are TRBV12-3 or TRBV12-4 and TRBJ2-5, with D tentatively TRBD1 or TRBD2 (6 bases each). The CDR3 length is 16 residues. V was pared by 2 bases and J by 11 bases, with 24 bases between. CDR3 sequence reads: CASSLRSTGAPLEQYF. In DNA form, the CDR3 reads TGTGCCAGCAGTTTAAGGTCCACGGGGGCCCCCTTGGAGCAGTACTTC.

This chain links TRBV7-9 with TRBJ2-3; D is tentatively TRBD1 or TRBD2 (5 bases each). The CDR3 spans 15 residues. The ends were cut back, 4 bases at V and 10 bases at J, with 21 bases in the middle. The germline V gene encodes CDR1 SEHNR and CDR2 FQNEAQ (reference sequence). DNA of the CDR3: TGTGCCAGCAGCTCCGGGACCCTGAACGGCAGATCGCAGTATTTT. This codes for CASSSGTLNGRSQYF.

The gene calls are TRBV12-3 or TRBV12-4 and TRBJ1-2, with 7 bases aligning to TRBD1. The CDR3 consists of 16 residues. CDR3 bases: TGTACCACTCGGGGGGGAGGGGGCTCAGCTAACTATGGCTACACCTTC. It yields the protein CTTRGGGGSANYGYTF.

About this clonotype: One end of the junction is discordant with germline, which a read error may explain. The CDR3 sequence: CASSQDLGTSPRTDAQYF. Written as DNA, the CDR3 is TGTGCCAGCAGCCAAGATCTGGGGACTAGTCCGCGCACAGATGCGCAGTATTTT. This rearrangement joins TRBV3-1 to TRBJ2-3; 8 positions agree with TRBD2. Per the germline V gene, CDR1 is LGHDT and CDR2 is YNNKEL (reference sequence). CDR3 length: 18 residues.

The chain is built from TRBV29-1 and TRBJ1-2; 7 bases map to TRBD1. Losses at the gene ends were 6 bases for V and 6 bases for J; bases not matched to a gene: 4. The CDR3 runs to 11 residues. The germline CDR1 and CDR2 sequences are SQVTM and ANQGSEA. CDR3 residues: CSVPGGNGYTF. The CDR3 DNA follows: TGCAGCGTGCCAGGGGGAAATGGCTACACCTTC.

This clonotype has only a few counts. This chain connects TRBV5-1 to TRBJ1-1; TRBD1 aligns across 7 bases. V was pared by 2 bases and J by 0 bases, with 10 bases of the junction left unmatched. This CDR3 region has 17 residues. Germline V gene sequence: CDR1 SGHRS, CDR2 YFSETQ. CDR3 DNA sequence: TGCGCCAGCAGCTTTGGCAGGGGGGGCCTAATGAACACTGAAGCTTTCTTT. This encodes CASSFGRGGLMNTEAFF.

This clonotype has a handful of counts. This chain connects TRBV2 to TRBJ2-1, with D possibly being TRBD2 (5 bases). Germline CDR1 SNHLY, CDR2 FYNNEI. V was pared by 3 bases and J by 2 bases, with 5 bases between. The CDR3 runs 13 residues. The CDR3 sequence: CASSEEAYNEQFF. The CDR3 region has the DNA TGTGCCAGCAGTGAGGAGGCCTACAATGAGCAGTTCTTC.